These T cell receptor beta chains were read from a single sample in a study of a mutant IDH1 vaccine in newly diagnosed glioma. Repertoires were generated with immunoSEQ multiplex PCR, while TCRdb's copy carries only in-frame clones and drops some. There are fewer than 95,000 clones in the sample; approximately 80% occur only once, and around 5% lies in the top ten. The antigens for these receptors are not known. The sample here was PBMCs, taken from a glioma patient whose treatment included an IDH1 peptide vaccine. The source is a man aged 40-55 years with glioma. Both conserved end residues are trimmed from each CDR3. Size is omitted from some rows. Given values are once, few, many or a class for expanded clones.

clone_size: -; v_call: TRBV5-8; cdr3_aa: ASSQNYGYT
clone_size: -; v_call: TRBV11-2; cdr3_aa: ASSEGGRLSSGANVLT
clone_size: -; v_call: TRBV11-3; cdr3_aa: ASSLGQDLQETQY
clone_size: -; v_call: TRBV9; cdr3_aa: ASSVAASSGNTIY
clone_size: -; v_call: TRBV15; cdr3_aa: ATSTPGGGKRNTIY
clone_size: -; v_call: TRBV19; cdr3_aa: ASRPDRSTYNEQF
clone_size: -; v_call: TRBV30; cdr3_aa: AWSDNISTRQY
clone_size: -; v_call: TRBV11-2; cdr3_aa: ASSIWTGSTEAF
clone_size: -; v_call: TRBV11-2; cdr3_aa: ASSRGTSGTAGSYEQY
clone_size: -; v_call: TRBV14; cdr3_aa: ASSQASQGAWETQY
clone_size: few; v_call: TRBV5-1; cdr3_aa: ASGPGTGELF
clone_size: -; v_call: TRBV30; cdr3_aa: ASPRSGGGRYGYT